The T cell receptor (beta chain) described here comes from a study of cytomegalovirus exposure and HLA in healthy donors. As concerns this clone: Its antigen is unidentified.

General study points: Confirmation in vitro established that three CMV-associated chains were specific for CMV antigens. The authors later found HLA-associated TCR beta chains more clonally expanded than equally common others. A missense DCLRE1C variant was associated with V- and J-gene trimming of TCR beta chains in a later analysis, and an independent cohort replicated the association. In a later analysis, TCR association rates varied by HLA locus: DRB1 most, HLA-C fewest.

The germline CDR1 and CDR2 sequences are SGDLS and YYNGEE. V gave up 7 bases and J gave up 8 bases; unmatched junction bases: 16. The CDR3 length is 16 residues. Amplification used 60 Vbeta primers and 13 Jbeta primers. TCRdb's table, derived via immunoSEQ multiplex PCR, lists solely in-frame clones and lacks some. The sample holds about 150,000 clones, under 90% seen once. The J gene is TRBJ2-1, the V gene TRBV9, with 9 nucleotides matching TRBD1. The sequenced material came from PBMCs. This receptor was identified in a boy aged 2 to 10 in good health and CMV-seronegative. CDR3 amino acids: CASAREAGQGFDEQFF. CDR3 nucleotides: TGTGCCAGCGCCCGGGAGGCTGGACAGGGGTTTGATGAGCAGTTCTTC.